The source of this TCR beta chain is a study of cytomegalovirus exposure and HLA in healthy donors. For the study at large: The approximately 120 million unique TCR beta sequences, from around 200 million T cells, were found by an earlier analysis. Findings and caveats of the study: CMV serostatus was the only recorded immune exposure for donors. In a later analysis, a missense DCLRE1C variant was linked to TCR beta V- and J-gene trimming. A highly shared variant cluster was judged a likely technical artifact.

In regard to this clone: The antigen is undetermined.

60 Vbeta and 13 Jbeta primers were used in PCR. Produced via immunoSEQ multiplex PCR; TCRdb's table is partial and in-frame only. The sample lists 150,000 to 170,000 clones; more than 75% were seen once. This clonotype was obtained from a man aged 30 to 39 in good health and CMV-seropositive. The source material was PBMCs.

This CDR3 is CASTPPGLAGVNEQYF. CDR3 nucleotide sequence: TGTGCCAGCACCCCCCCGGGACTAGCGGGAGTGAATGAGCAGTACTTC. This rearrangement joins TRBV27 to TRBJ2-7; 14 bases match TRBD2. The germline CDR1 and CDR2 sequences are MNHEY and SMNVEV (reference sequence). Germline trimming cut 7 bases from V and 7 bases from J; bases unmatched to any gene: 12. The CDR3 is 16 residues long.